This T cell receptor beta chain was identified in a study of cytomegalovirus exposure and HLA in healthy donors. Study information: Out of 150 million to 200 million T cells, an earlier analysis found roughly 100 million unique TCR beta sequences in total.

Study-wide findings and caveats: As confirmed in vitro, three CMV-associated chains were specific for CMV antigens. Listed as cytomegalovirus-associated were more than 150 TCR beta chains.

60 Vbeta and 13 Jbeta primers were used in PCR. Sequenced by immunoSEQ multiplex PCR; TCRdb stores in-frame clones only, minus some. The sample consists of approximately 190,000 clones, about 80% of them appearing once. As concerns this clone: Its specificity is unknown.

The CDR3 is 15 amino acids. The V gene's germline CDR1 is MNHNS and CDR2 SASEGT. J was trimmed by 8 bases and V by 4 bases; bases with no gene match: 8. This receptor was taken from a woman younger than 45 in good health and CMV-seropositive. Sequencing input: PBMCs. The J gene is TRBJ2-1, the V gene TRBV6-1; TRBD2 matches 10 bases. The CDR3 loop reads CASSGSGGARDEQFF. The CDR3 bases are TGTGCCAGCAGTGGGAGCGGGGGGGCCAGGGATGAGCAGTTCTTC.